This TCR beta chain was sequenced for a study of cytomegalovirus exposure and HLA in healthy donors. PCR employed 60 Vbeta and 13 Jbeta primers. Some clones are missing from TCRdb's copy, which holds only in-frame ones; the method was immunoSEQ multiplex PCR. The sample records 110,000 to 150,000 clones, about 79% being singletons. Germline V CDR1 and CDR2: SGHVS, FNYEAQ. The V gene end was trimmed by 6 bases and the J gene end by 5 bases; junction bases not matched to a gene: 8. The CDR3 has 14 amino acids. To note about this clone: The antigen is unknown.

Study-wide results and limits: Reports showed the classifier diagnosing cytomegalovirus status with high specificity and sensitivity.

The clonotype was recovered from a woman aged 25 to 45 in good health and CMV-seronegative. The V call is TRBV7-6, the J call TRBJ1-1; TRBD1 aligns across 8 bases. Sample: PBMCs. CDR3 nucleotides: TGTGCCAGCAGTCCAGGGGGCGCGGGGACTGAAGCTTTCTTT. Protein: CASSPGGAGTEAFF.